These 14 T cell receptor beta chains came from one sample sequenced in a study of blood T cell repertoires in COVID-19. Produced via immunoSEQ multiplex PCR; TCRdb's table is partial and in-frame only. The sample records more than 100,000 clones, over 70% being singletons. The source material was peripheral blood. All receptors come from a man aged 45-65 years with active COVID-19.

The gene calls are TRBV10-3 and TRBJ1-2, with D perhaps matching TRBD1 (6 bases). The germline V gene encodes CDR1 ENHRY and CDR2 SYGVKD. Trimming shortened V by 2 bases and J by 10 bases, and 14 bases separated the two germline ends. The CDR3 runs to 13 residues. CDR3 sequence: CAISEPSQGHYTF. DNA for the CDR3: TGTGCCATCAGTGAGCCTTCACAGGGTCACTACACCTTC.

This chain links TRBV29-1 with TRBJ1-5; 9 bases line up with TRBD1. This CDR3 spans 13 amino acids. CDR1 is SQVTM and CDR2 is ANQGSEA in the germline V gene. Trimming cost V 5 bases and J 6 bases; bases outside gene matches: 5. CDR3 loop: CSVRTGVGQPQHF. The CDR3 region has the DNA TGCAGCGTTAGGACAGGGGTAGGTCAGCCCCAGCATTTT.

The chain combines TRBV18 with TRBJ2-1; D is undetermined. CDR3 size: 15 residues. Per germline, CDR1 KGHSH and CDR2 LQKENI. The V and J ends lost 2 bases and 6 bases respectively, with 14 bases between them. This chain's CDR3 is CASSPTSLSGNEQFF. The CDR3 DNA follows: TGTGCCAGCTCACCAACATCGCTCTCGGGCAATGAGCAGTTCTTC.

V and J are TRBV6-5 and TRBJ1-5; D remains ambiguous. The CDR3 consists of 14 residues. CDR1 and CDR2 from the germline V gene are MNHEY and SVGAGI. With 5 bases removed from V and 6 bases from J, the gap between germline ends came to 14 bases. CDR3 region: CASSPLPRFQPQHF. In DNA form, the CDR3 reads TGTGCCAGCAGTCCCCTGCCCCGGTTTCAGCCCCAGCATTTT.

In DNA, the CDR3 is TGTGCCAGCAGTCAGGGGCCTTTTGGCTACACCTTC. This sequence encodes CASSQGPFGYTF. V usage is TRBV6-5 and J usage is TRBJ1-2; D might be TRBD1 (6 bases). V was trimmed by 5 bases and J by 7 bases, leaving 11 bases between them. Per germline, CDR1 MNHEY and CDR2 SVGAGI. The length of the CDR3 is 12 residues.

The CDR3 DNA follows: TGTGCCAGCAGTGAAGCGAGGACAGGGGTCGGACTGTTTTTT. Protein sequence: CASSEARTGVGLFF. This sequence joins TRBV2 and TRBJ1-4; TRBD1 matches at 9 bases. Germline V gene lookup returns CDR1 SNHLY and CDR2 FYNNEI. This CDR3 has 14 residues. The V segment lost 0 bases and the J segment 13 bases; nucleotides outside the gene matches: 6. Complete variable domain (other parts from reference TRBV2 and TRBJ1-4): EPEVTQTPSHQVTQMGQEVILRCVPISNHLYFYWYRQILGQKVEFLVSFYNNEISEKSEIFDDQFSVERPDGSNFTLKIRSTKLEDSAMYFCASSEARTGVGLFFGSGTQLSVL.

This clone was detected once. The chain carries TRBV2 and TRBJ2-2; 8 bases match TRBD1. Germline lookup yields CDR1 SNHLY and CDR2 FYNNEI. Trimming at V came to 6 bases and at J to 3 bases, leaving 6 bases not matched to a gene. This CDR3 has 15 amino acids. The CDR3 loop reads CASSGQGFHTGELFF. The CDR3 nucleotides read TGTGCCAGCAGCGGACAGGGATTTCACACCGGGGAGCTGTTTTTT. Full variable domain (remainder filled in from reference TRBV2 and TRBJ2-2): EPEVTQTPSHQVTQMGQEVILRCVPISNHLYFYWYRQILGQKVEFLVSFYNNEISEKSEIFDDQFSVERPDGSNFTLKIRSTKLEDSAMYFCASSGQGFHTGELFFGEGSRLTVL.

V gene TRBV4-1 combines with J gene TRBJ2-5; possibly TRBD2 for D (5 bases). The germline CDR1 and CDR2 sequences are MGHRA and YSYEKL. The CDR3 is 13 amino acids. V gave up 4 bases and J gave up 4 bases, with 10 bases separating them. CDR3 amino acids: CASSLLEGETQYF. The CDR3 DNA is TGCGCCAGCAGCCTACTAGAGGGAGAGACCCAGTACTTC.

V and J are TRBV11-1 and TRBJ2-3; TRBD1 matches 9 bases. Germline V gives CDR1 SGHAT, CDR2 FQDESV (reference sequence). This CDR3 region has 15 residues. J gave up 3 bases and V 5 bases, and 6 bases lay outside the gene matches. The CDR3 reads CASSMGQGRTDTQYF. The CDR3, as DNA: TGTGCCAGCAGCATGGGACAGGGAAGGACAGATACGCAGTATTTT.

In this sample, this clone turned up once. The chain couples TRBV11-3 to TRBJ2-7; possibly TRBD2 for D (5 bases). Germline-derived CDR1 and CDR2 are SGHNT and YENEEA. With 4 bases removed from V and 0 bases from J, the gap between germline ends came to 16 bases. CDR3 length equals 16 residues. CDR3 bases: TGTGCCAGCAGCTCCGGAGGCTTCGGTAACTCCTACGAGCAGTACTTC. This codes for CASSSGGFGNSYEQYF.

This chain connects TRBV2 to TRBJ2-7; 8 nucleotides agree with TRBD1. V dropped 7 bases and J dropped 3; count of bases not matched to a gene: 5. The CDR3 has 13 residues. The germline gives CDR1 SNHLY, CDR2 FYNNEI. The CDR3 DNA is TGTGCCAGCACTCGGGACAGGATCTACGAGCAGTACTTC. It codes for CASTRDRIYEQYF.

V and J are TRBV7-9 and TRBJ1-5; weak D call: TRBD1 (5 bases). Trimming stripped 1 base from V and 0 bases from J, with 7 bases between. The germline V gene encodes CDR1 SEHNR and CDR2 FQNEAQ (reference sequence). This CDR3 contains 15 residues. The CDR3 sequence: CASSLEGDSNQPQHF. CDR3 in DNA: TGTGCCAGCAGCTTAGAAGGGGATAGCAATCAGCCCCAGCATTTT.

The V call is TRBV6-5, the J call TRBJ1-1; 8 bases match TRBD1. The trim removed 2 bases at V and 4 bases at J, leaving 9 bases unmatched. Per the germline V gene, CDR1 is MNHEY and CDR2 is SVGAGI. The CDR3 extends over 16 amino acids. The CDR3 nucleotides read TGTGCCAGCAGTTACATGCAGGGGGCCTCGGGCACTGAAGCTTTCTTT. Its protein is CASSYMQGASGTEAFF.

This chain uses TRBV19 with TRBJ1-6; D might be TRBD1 (5 bases). The CDR3 loop spans 15 amino acids. The germline V gene has CDR1 LNHDA and CDR2 SQIVND (reference sequence). With 1 base removed from V and 9 bases from J, the gap between germline ends came to 13 bases. CDR3: CASSIAAGTLSPLHF. The CDR3 coding sequence is TGTGCCAGTAGTATAGCCGCCGGGACTCTTTCACCCCTCCACTTT. The full variable domain, its missing parts supplied by reference TRBV19 and TRBJ1-6, is DGGITQSPKYLFRKEGQNVTLSCEQNLNHDAMYWYRQDPGQGLRLIYYSQIVNDFQKGDIAEGYSVSREKKESFPLTVTSAQKNPTAFYLCASSIAAGTLSPLHFGNGTRLTVT.